This T cell receptor beta chain emerged from a study of T-cell memory formation after mild COVID-19. Study details: TCR clusters were mostly donor specific. The study, taken as a whole, reports: Contracting CD4+ clones sat mainly in CM and EM; CD8+ in EMRA.

TCRdb re-called the 5' RACE reads with MiXCR, one entry per CDR3 protein. The data contain fewer than 700,000 distinct CDR3 sequences, approximately 18% of them singletons. A note on this clonotype: Its antigen is not identified.

Looked up from germline, CDR1 is SGHAT and CDR2 is FQNNGV. J was trimmed by 3 bases and V by 2 bases; bases with no gene match: 9. The CDR3 runs 17 residues. The sequence was obtained from an adult woman who had mild COVID-19 (a few samples of this study predate the infection). Cell type and time point are not known. The V and J genes are TRBV11-2 and TRBJ2-1; 8 nucleotides align to TRBD2. Sequenced input: PBMCs or a T cell subset sorted from them (not recorded which). The CDR3 coding sequence is TGTGCCAGCAGCTTAACGGGTCTGAGCGGGGGCTACAATGAGCAGTTCTTC. Translated: CASSLTGLSGGYNEQFF.